These 7 T cell receptor beta chains were sequenced from one sample in a study of blood T cell repertoires in COVID-19. Clones were sequenced by immunoSEQ multiplex PCR, and TCRdb holds only the in-frame ones, with some missing. The table has 150,000 to 180,000 clones, 65% to 90% seen once. The source material was peripheral blood. Every receptor here comes from a woman aged 60-75 years with COVID-19, enrolled during active disease.

This CDR3 reads CASSVGLYSNQPQHF. The CDR3 coding sequence is TGTGCCAGCAGCGTGGGACTTTATAGCAATCAGCCCCAGCATTTT. J is TRBJ1-5 and V is TRBV5-8; D might be TRBD1 (5 bases). Trimming removed 4 bases at V and 0 bases at J, with 11 bases between. The CDR3 extends over 15 amino acids. The germline gives CDR1 SGHTS, CDR2 YDEGEE.

This clone occurred a few times. V is TRBV29-1 and J is TRBJ1-6; a possible D gene is TRBD1 (5 bases). This CDR3 is built from 13 residues. V lost 6 bases to trimming and J lost 6 bases, with 12 bases between them. CDR1 is SQVTM, CDR2 ANQGSEA, per germline. CDR3 sequence: CSVARGINSPLHF. The CDR3 DNA reads as TGCAGCGTGGCCCGGGGGATTAATTCACCCCTCCACTTT.

This rearrangement joins TRBV7-9 to TRBJ1-2, with D perhaps matching TRBD1 (5 bases). Looked up from germline, CDR1 is SEHNR and CDR2 is FQNEAQ (reference sequence). Trimming took 1 base from V and 6 from J, leaving 6 bases between them. This CDR3 contains 12 residues. Here the CDR3 DNA reads TGTGCCAGCAGCTTAGTAGGGGATGGCTACACCTTC. This codes for CASSLVGDGYTF. The complete variable domain, with remaining parts taken from reference TRBV7-9 and TRBJ1-2, reads DTGVSQNPRHKITKRGQNVTFRCDPISEHNRLYWYRQTLGQGPEFLTYFQNEAQLEKSRLLSDRFSAERPKGSFSTLEIQRTEQGDSAMYLCASSLVGDGYTFGSGTRLTVV.

The chain couples TRBV5-6 to TRBJ1-1, with 8 bases matching TRBD1. V was clipped by 4 bases and J by 5 bases; unmatched bases: 7. Germline V gene data show CDR1 as SGHDT and CDR2 as YYEEEE. The length of the CDR3 is 14 residues. The CDR3 loop is CASSGIRGQTEAFF. The CDR3 DNA reads as TGTGCCAGCAGCGGCATCAGGGGGCAAACTGAAGCTTTCTTT.

This chain uses TRBV19 with TRBJ2-1; 14 bases fit TRBD2. V lost 7 bases and J lost 7; bases outside the gene matches: 12. The CDR3 length is 17 residues. The germline V gene encodes CDR1 LNHDA and CDR2 SQIVND (reference sequence). For the CDR3, the DNA is TGTGCCAGTACCTTCGGACTAGCGGGGGGTCCGAATAATGAGCAGTTCTTC. Its translation is CASTFGLAGGPNNEQFF.

Only a few counts were recorded for this clone. J is TRBJ2-6 and V is TRBV11-2; maybe TRBD1 (6 bases). This CDR3 has 17 amino acids. The germline gives CDR1 SGHAT, CDR2 FQNNGV. V was cut by 2 bases and J by 4 bases, with 15 bases left in between. In nucleotides, the CDR3 is TGTGCCAGCAGCTTACAGGCAGGGGTGAAAGGGGCCAACGTCCTGACTTTC. Translating gives CASSLQAGVKGANVLTF. The entire variable domain, with the rest obtained from reference TRBV11-2 and TRBJ2-6, is as follows: EAGVAQSPRYKIIEKRQSVAFWCNPISGHATLYWYQQILGQGPKLLIQFQNNGVVDDSQLPKDRFSAERLKGVDSTLKIQPAKLEDSAVYLCASSLQAGVKGANVLTFGAGSRLTVL.

V usage is TRBV25-1 and J usage is TRBJ1-1; D might be TRBD1 (6 bases). The germline gives CDR1 MGHDK, CDR2 SYGVNS. V lost 7 bases and J lost 8, with 11 bases in between. This CDR3 is built from 11 residues. The CDR3 sequence is CASMGHREAFF. The CDR3 DNA is TGTGCCAGCATGGGACACCGAGAAGCTTTCTTT.